The subject of this entry is one T cell receptor beta chain. Its antigen is undetermined. The donors were members of the roughly 120-subject validation cohort (separate from the approximately 670-subject first cohort). The record originates from a study of cytomegalovirus exposure and HLA in healthy donors. Study-wide background: The use of the same platform for the 90 to 150 validation repertoires and the roughly 630 first-cohort repertoires was reported by a later analysis.

Study-wide results and limits: Subsequent analysis showed first-cohort TCR clusters tending to co-occur in about 110 validation repertoires. Rarity characterized most TCR sequences, yet some public TCRs appeared in many donors.

Germline-derived CDR1 and CDR2 are SGDLS and YYNGEE. There are 15 residues in the CDR3. The V segment lost 0 bases and the J segment 3 bases; nucleotides outside the gene matches: 5. TCRdb's table, derived via immunoSEQ multiplex PCR, lists solely in-frame clones and lacks some. The data show fewer than 350,000 clones, with 88% seen just once and roughly 1% held by the top ten. The V and J genes are TRBV9 and TRBJ2-7, with 8 positions matching TRBD2. This TCR was recovered from a woman aged 18-29 years in good health and CMV-seronegative. Sequencing used PBMCs. CDR3 residues: CASSVGVAGFYEQYF. CDR3 sequence (DNA): TGTGCCAGCAGCGTAGGCGTAGCGGGGTTCTACGAGCAGTACTTC.